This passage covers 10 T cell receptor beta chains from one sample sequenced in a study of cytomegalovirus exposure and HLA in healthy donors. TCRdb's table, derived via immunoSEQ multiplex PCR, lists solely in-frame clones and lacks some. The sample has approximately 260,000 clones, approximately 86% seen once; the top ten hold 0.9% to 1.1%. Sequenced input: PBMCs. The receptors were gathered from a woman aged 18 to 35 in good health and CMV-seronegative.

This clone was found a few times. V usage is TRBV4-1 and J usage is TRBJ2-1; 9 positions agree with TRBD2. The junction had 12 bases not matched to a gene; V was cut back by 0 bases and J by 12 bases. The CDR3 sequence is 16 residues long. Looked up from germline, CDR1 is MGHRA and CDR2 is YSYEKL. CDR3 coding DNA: TGCGCCAGCAGCCAAGATCTCCGCGGGAGGGCCGTCGGGCAGTTCTTC. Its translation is CASSQDLRGRAVGQFF.

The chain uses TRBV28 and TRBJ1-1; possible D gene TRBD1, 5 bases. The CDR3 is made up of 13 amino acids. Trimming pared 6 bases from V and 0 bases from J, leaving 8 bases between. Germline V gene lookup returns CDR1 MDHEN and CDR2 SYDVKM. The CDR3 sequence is CASRPGLNTEAFF. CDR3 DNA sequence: TGTGCCAGCAGACCAGGGCTGAACACTGAAGCTTTCTTT. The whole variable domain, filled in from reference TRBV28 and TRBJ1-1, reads DVKVTQSSRYLVKRTGEKVFLECVQDMDHENMFWYRQDPGLGLRLIYFSYDVKMKEKGDIPEGYSVSREKKERFSLILESASTNQTSMYLCASRPGLNTEAFFGQGTRLTVV.

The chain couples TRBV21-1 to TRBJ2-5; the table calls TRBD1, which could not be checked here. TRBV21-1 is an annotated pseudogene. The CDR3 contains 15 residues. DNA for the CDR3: TGTGTCCCCACAGGGGCGGACCCGTACCAAGAGACCCAGTACTTC. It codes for CVPTGADPYQETQYF.

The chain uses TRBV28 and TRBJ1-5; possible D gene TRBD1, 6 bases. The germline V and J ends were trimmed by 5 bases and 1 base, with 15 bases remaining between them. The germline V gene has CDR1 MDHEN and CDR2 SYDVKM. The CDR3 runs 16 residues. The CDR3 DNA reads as TGTGCCAGCAGTCCCCCGCCCGGACAGAGCAATCAGCCCCAGCATTTT. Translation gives CASSPPPGQSNQPQHF.

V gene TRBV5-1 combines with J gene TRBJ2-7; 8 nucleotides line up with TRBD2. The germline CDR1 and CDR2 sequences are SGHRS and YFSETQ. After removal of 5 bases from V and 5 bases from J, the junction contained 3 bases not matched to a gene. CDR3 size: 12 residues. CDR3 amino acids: CASSSSGHEQYF. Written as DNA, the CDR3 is TGCGCCAGCAGTTCTAGCGGGCACGAGCAGTACTTC. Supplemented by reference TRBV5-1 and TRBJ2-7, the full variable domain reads KAGVTQTPRYLIKTRGQQVTLSCSPISGHRSVSWYQQTPGQGLQFLFEYFSETQRNKGNFPGRFSGRQFSNSRSEMNVSTLELGDSALYLCASSSSGHEQYFGPGTRLTVT.

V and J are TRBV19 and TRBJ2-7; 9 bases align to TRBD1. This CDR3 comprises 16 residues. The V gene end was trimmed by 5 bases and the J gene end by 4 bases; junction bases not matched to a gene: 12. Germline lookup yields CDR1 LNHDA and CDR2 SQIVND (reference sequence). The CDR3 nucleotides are TGTGCCAGTAGTCCGCCGGGACAGGGAATGAGATACGAGCAGTACTTC. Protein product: CASSPPGQGMRYEQYF.

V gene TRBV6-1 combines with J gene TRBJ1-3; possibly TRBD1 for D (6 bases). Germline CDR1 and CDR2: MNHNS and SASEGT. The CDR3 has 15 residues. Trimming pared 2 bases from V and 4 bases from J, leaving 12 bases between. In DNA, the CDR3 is TGTGCCAGCAGTGAAACCAGGGGCAGGGGAAACACCATATATTTT. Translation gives CASSETRGRGNTIYF.

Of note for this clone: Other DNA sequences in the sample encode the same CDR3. CDR3 amino acids: CSARGSYEQYF. The CDR3 bases are TGCAGTGCACGGGGATCCTACGAGCAGTACTTC. This chain uses TRBV20-1 with TRBJ2-7, with D tentatively TRBD2 (5 bases). The V gene lost 6 bases and the J gene lost 1 base, with 7 bases spanning the gap. The CDR3 sequence is 11 residues long. Germline CDR1 DFQATT, CDR2 SNEGSKA (reference sequence).

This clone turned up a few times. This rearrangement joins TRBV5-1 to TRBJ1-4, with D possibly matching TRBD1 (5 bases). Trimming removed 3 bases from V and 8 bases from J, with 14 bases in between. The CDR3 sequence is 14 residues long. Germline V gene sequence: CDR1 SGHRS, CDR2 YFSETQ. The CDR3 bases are TGCGCCAGCAGCTGGGACTTTACCGGAGAAAAACTGTTTTTT. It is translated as CASSWDFTGEKLFF.

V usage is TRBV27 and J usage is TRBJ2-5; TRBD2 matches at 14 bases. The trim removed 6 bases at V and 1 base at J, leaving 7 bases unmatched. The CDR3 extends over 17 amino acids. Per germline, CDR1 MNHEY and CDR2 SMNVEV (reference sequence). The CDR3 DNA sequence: TGTGCCAGCAGCCTACCGGGACTAGCGGGGGTCCAAGAGACCCAGTACTTC. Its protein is CASSLPGLAGVQETQYF.